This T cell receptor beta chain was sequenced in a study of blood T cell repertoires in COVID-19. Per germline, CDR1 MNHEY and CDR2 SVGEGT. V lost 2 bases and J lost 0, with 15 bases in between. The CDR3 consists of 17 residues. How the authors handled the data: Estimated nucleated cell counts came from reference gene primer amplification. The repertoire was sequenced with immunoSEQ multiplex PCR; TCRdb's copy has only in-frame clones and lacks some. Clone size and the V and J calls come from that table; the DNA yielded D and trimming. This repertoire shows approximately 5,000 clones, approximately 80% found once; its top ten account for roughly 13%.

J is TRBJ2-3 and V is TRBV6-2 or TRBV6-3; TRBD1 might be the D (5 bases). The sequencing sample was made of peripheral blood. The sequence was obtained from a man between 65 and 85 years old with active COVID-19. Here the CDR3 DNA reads TGTGCCAGCAGTTACACTCTCGGACAAACTAGCACAGATACGCAGTATTTT. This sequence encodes CASSYTLGQTSTDTQYF.